This T cell receptor beta chain was recovered during a study of T cells in Graves' hyperthyroidism and ophthalmopathy. Amplification of TCR beta CDR3 regions was performed using RNA transcripts as template. HTBI primers were employed in a first-round RT-PCR of the TCR CDR3. TCRdb reanalysed the multiplex PCR reads using MiXCR and keeps one entry per CDR3 protein. The sample contains around 610,000 distinct CDR3 sequences, roughly 14% of which appear only once. This clonotype was sampled from a middle-aged woman with Graves' ophthalmopathy. The specimen was blood.

The CDR3 is CSARDGAGQQETQYF. The CDR3, as DNA: TGCAGTGCTAGAGATGGGGCGGGGCAACAAGAGACCCAGTACTTC. The V gene is TRBV20-1, the J gene TRBJ2-5, with D possibly TRBD2 on 6 matching bases. This CDR3 is built from 15 residues. CDR1 is DFQATT and CDR2 is SNEGSKA in the germline V gene (reference sequence). V dropped 0 bases and J dropped 2 bases, with 13 bases sitting between them.